This T cell receptor (beta chain) is drawn from a study of beta chain features in type 1 diabetes. This clone has a handful of counts. What it binds is unknown. One heparinised blood draw averaging roughly 120 mL was given by each donor. The ends were cut back, 3 bases at V and 7 bases at J, with 16 bases in the middle. This CDR3 is 15 amino acids long. Per the germline V gene, CDR1 is SNHLY and CDR2 is FYNNEI. Regarding the study as a whole: Shorter TCRB CDR3s, moderately but significantly so, marked every one of the four CD4+ subsets in Type 1 diabetes patients. A possible short-template PCR bias applies equally to patients and controls.

Expressed TCRB transcripts were sequenced, since all the RNA that had been isolated was reverse transcribed. Clones were read by immunoSEQ multiplex PCR, and TCRdb kept only the in-frame ones, dropping some. The sample carries 550,000 to 850,000 clones, 10% to 15% recorded once. The sample comprised naive CD4+ T cells from blood. This sequence joins TRBV2 and TRBJ1-5; weak D call: TRBD1 (5 bases). The clonotype originates from a man aged 18 to 29 with type 1 diabetes. The CDR3 reads CASSDVTAGRQPQHF. The CDR3 DNA sequence: TGTGCCAGCAGTGATGTGACAGCGGGACGGCAGCCCCAGCATTTT. Complete variable domain (other parts from reference TRBV2 and TRBJ1-5): EPEVTQTPSHQVTQMGQEVILRCVPISNHLYFYWYRQILGQKVEFLVSFYNNEISEKSEIFDDQFSVERPDGSNFTLKIRSTKLEDSAMYFCASSDVTAGRQPQHFGDGTRLSIL.